The clone carrying this TCR beta chain has just one count. Extraction and reverse transcription of RNA yielded cDNA as the sequencing template. Measured with immunoSEQ multiplex PCR; TCRdb has only the in-frame clones, and not every one. The sample lists 120,000 or so clones; over 60% were seen once. The CDR3 consists of 14 residues. V lost 0 bases, J lost 1 base, and 7 bases lay in between. Germline CDR1 and CDR2: SGHDT and YYEEEE. The data belong to a study of CD8+ T cells in alopecia areata. Stated treatment: oral pan-JAK inhibitor, 5-10 mg twice daily. V usage is TRBV5-6 and J usage is TRBJ1-2; D is ambiguous. This sample comprised CD4+ T cells sorted from blood, obtained at week 4, from a patient treated with tofacitinib. This clonotype originated in a human donor with alopecia areata. The CDR3 bases are TGTGCCAGCAGCTTGGTCCGGGATAACTATGGCTACACCTTC. It encodes CASSLVRDNYGYTF.